This T cell receptor (beta chain) was recovered during a study of blood T cell repertoires in COVID-19. Libraries were prepared by immunoSEQ multiplex PCR; TCRdb keeps only in-frame clonotypes and omits some of them. The table has a few hundred thousand clones, nearly 90% seen once. The CDR3 loop spans 14 amino acids. The V end was cut by 0 bases, the J end by 5 bases, with 10 bases between. Germline V gives CDR1 LNHNV, CDR2 YYDKDF (reference sequence). V is TRBV15 and J is TRBJ2-5; maybe TRBD2 (5 bases). The receptor's source is a woman aged 18 to 35 who had been exposed to COVID-19. The sequenced sample was PBMCs or T cells enriched from blood (not recorded which). CDR3 residues: CATSRDAGRETQYF. The DNA for the CDR3 is TGTGCCACCAGCAGAGACGCGGGTAGGGAGACCCAGTACTTC.